Presented here are 18 T cell receptor beta chains from one specimen sequenced in a study of identical twins. One entry per CDR3 protein results from TCRdb running MiXCR on the 5' RACE reads. Of around 95,000 distinct CDR3 sequences in the sample, around 5.5% were seen once. The sample was memory T cells sorted from blood. The receptor set was obtained from a woman aged 45-65 years in good health.

This clonotype occurred many times. The chain carries TRBV29-1 and TRBJ2-2, with no clear D. The V gene's germline CDR1 is SQVTM and CDR2 ANQGSEA. The CDR3 covers 12 residues. V gave up 7 bases and J gave up 7 bases, with 13 bases separating them. DNA for the CDR3: TGCAGCGCTGGGGTGAAAATCGGGGAGCTGTTTTTT. Amino acids: CSAGVKIGELFF.

This clonotype has a count of ten or more. J is TRBJ2-1 and V is TRBV20-1, with 14 bases identical to TRBD2. After removal of 6 bases from V and 2 bases from J, the junction contained 12 bases not matched to a gene. The CDR3 covers 18 residues. Per germline, CDR1 DFQATT and CDR2 SNEGSKA (reference sequence). The CDR3 region is CSALGLAGGPTTYNEQFF. Written as DNA, the CDR3 is TGCAGTGCACTCGGACTAGCGGGAGGCCCTACGACCTACAATGAGCAGTTCTTC.

This clonotype was detected many times. V gene TRBV24-1 combines with J gene TRBJ1-5, with D unclear. Trimming cost V 4 bases and J 0 bases, with 9 bases left between them. The CDR3 has 15 residues. Germline V gene lookup returns CDR1 KGHDR and CDR2 SFDVKD. CDR3 residues: CATSEGAVSNQPQHF. The CDR3 nucleotides are TGTGCCACCAGTGAAGGTGCGGTTAGCAATCAGCCCCAGCATTTT.

This clonotype was counted at least ten times. This chain links TRBV9 with TRBJ2-1, with TRBD2 matching 15 bases. Germline lookup yields CDR1 SGDLS and CDR2 YYNGEE. The CDR3 length is 16 residues. Germline trimming cut 4 bases from V and 9 bases from J; bases unmatched to any gene: 8. The CDR3 DNA follows: TGTGCCAGCAGCCCAAAGGGACTAGCGGGAGGTACTGAGCAGTTCTTC. It translates to CASSPKGLAGGTEQFF.

This clonotype was seen at least ten times. This chain joins TRBV5-1 and TRBJ2-3, with TRBD2 identical over 13 bases. The V and J ends lost 5 bases and 0 bases, in that order; junction bases with no gene match: 12. The CDR3 sequence is 19 residues long. From germline, CDR1 is SGHRS and CDR2 YFSETQ. CDR3 sequence (DNA): TGCGCCAGCAGGACAGGATTACTAGCGGGAGGGGCCAGCACAGATACGCAGTATTTT. This encodes CASRTGLLAGGASTDTQYF.

This clonotype has ten or more counts. V is TRBV6-2 or TRBV6-3 and J is TRBJ2-7; 11 positions agree with TRBD2. J lost 4 bases, V lost 4 bases, and 9 bases had no gene match. Germline V gives CDR1 MNHEY, CDR2 SVGEGT. The CDR3 extends over 16 amino acids. CDR3 nucleotides: TGTGCCAGCAGTTCTGCCGTTAGCGGGAGGGGGTACGAGCAGTACGTC. Its protein product is CASSSAVSGRGYEQYV.

The V call is TRBV20-1, the J call TRBJ2-7, with D maybe TRBD2 (6 bases). CDR3 length: 17 residues. The ends were cut back, 3 bases at V and 3 bases at J, with 24 bases in the middle. The V gene's germline CDR1 is DFQATT and CDR2 SNEGSKA (reference sequence). CDR3 sequence: CSASRFPKEGRNYEQYF. In DNA, the CDR3 is TGCAGTGCTAGCCGGTTTCCGAAGGAGGGACGGAACTACGAGCAGTACTTC.

This clonotype was counted ten times or more. The V gene is TRBV7-6, the J gene TRBJ2-3; D could derive from TRBD1 or TRBD2 (5 bases each). This CDR3 comprises 13 residues. Trimming took 8 bases from V and 8 from J, leaving 17 bases between them. Germline V CDR1 and CDR2: SGHVS, FNYEAQ. CDR3 nucleotide sequence: TGTGCCAGCGTAGGGGACCAACAGGTTACGCAGTATTTT. Its translation: CASVGDQQVTQYF.

In this sample, this clonotype turned up many times. The V call is TRBV20-1, the J call TRBJ2-7; D unresolved. Trimming cost V 5 bases and J 6 bases, with 14 bases left between them. This CDR3 comprises 12 residues. Germline loops: CDR1 DFQATT, CDR2 SNEGSKA (reference sequence). CDR3 DNA sequence: TGCAGTGCTCAAAGTTCCCAGGCCGAGCAGTACTTC. Protein product: CSAQSSQAEQYF.

This clonotype was seen ten or more times. This rearrangement joins TRBV20-1 to TRBJ2-1; D possibly matches TRBD1 or TRBD2 (5 bases each). Germline CDR1 reads DFQATT; CDR2 reads SNEGSKA (reference sequence). Trimming took 3 bases from V and 8 from J, leaving 23 bases between them. There are 16 residues in the CDR3. CDR3: CSASKFPGPLWYEQFF. CDR3 nucleotide sequence: TGCAGTGCTAGCAAATTTCCGGGACCTCTTTGGTATGAGCAGTTCTTC.

In this sample, this clonotype turned up a few times. The chain combines TRBV3-1 with TRBJ1-6, with D maybe TRBD1 (5 bases). The CDR3 contains 13 residues. V dropped 1 base and J dropped 7 bases, with 5 bases sitting between them. Germline V gives CDR1 LGHDT, CDR2 YNNKEL (reference sequence). CDR3 coding DNA: TGTGCCAGCAGCCAAGGGGGGAATTCACCCCTCCACTTT. It specifies CASSQGGNSPLHF.

This clonotype was counted ten times or more. This may arise from a read error, as a much more abundant clone is one base away. In nucleotides, the CDR3 is TGTGCCAGCCAACAGGGGGCAGGCAATCAGCTCCAGCATTTT. The encoded protein is CASQQGAGNQLQHF. The rearrangement links TRBV27 to TRBJ1-5, with 9 bases fitting TRBD1. There are 14 residues in the CDR3. From germline, CDR1 is MNHEY and CDR2 SMNVEV (reference sequence).

This clonotype was counted many times. The rearrangement links TRBV19 to TRBJ2-7, with D maybe TRBD2 (6 bases). The germline V and J ends were trimmed by 1 base and 5 bases, with 9 bases remaining between them. The CDR3 is made up of 13 amino acids. From germline, CDR1 is LNHDA and CDR2 SQIVND (reference sequence). The CDR3 DNA is TGTGCCAGTAGTATAGGAGGCGGGGACGAGCAGTACTTC. This sequence encodes CASSIGGGDEQYF.

The gene calls are TRBV4-1 and TRBJ2-1; 7 bases match TRBD1. From germline, CDR1 is MGHRA and CDR2 YSYEKL. The CDR3 runs to 14 residues. V lost 10 bases, J lost 7 bases, and 13 bases stayed unmatched. This CDR3 is CATAPDRDWNEQFF. The CDR3 DNA is TGCGCCACTGCGCCTGACAGGGATTGGAATGAGCAGTTCTTC.

This clonotype was recorded at least ten times. The chain joins TRBV12-3 or TRBV12-4 to TRBJ2-7; 8 nucleotides agree with TRBD2. V gave up 5 bases and J gave up 2 bases; unmatched junction bases: 5. The CDR3 has 14 amino acids. CDR3 sequence reads: CASSPPGLAYEQYF. For the CDR3, the DNA is TGTGCCAGCAGTCCCCCGGGACTAGCCTACGAGCAGTACTTC.

This clonotype was counted between two and nine times. J is TRBJ2-2 and V is TRBV5-1, with TRBD2 identical over 9 bases. This CDR3 spans 16 amino acids. Trimming took 5 bases from V and 0 from J; bases not matched to a gene: 5. Germline assignment: CDR1 SGHRS and CDR2 YFSETQ. DNA of the CDR3: TGCGCCAGCAGGGGCGGGAGGGCGTCGAACACCGGGGAGCTGTTTTTT. Translation: CASRGGRASNTGELFF.

This clonotype turned up a few times. The genes are TRBV29-1 and TRBJ1-1, with 9 bases aligning to TRBD1. CDR1 SQVTM and CDR2 ANQGSEA come from the germline V gene. The J segment lost 6 bases and the V segment lost 3 bases, leaving 11 bases of the junction unmatched. The CDR3 is 15 residues long. DNA of the CDR3: TGCAGCGTTGATGGGCCGGGACAGGGCGCGGCTGAAGCTTTCTTT. As protein: CSVDGPGQGAAEAFF.

The chain uses TRBV6-5 and TRBJ2-1; D unclear. Per germline, CDR1 MNHEY and CDR2 SVGAGI. With 6 bases removed from V and 8 bases from J, the gap between germline ends came to 20 bases. The CDR3 is made up of 15 amino acids. The CDR3, as DNA: TGTGCCAGCAGCCTGGCGGCGCAAACCCTGCATGAGCAGTTCTTC. Translating gives CASSLAAQTLHEQFF.